What follows are 17 T cell receptor beta chains derived from one specimen sequenced in a study of blood T cell repertoires in COVID-19. Assay: immunoSEQ multiplex PCR; the TCRdb copy retains only in-frame clones and omits some. This sample carries around 320,000 clones, around 89% of them seen once, and the ten largest clones take approximately 4.3%. The sequencing sample was made of PBMCs or T cells enriched from blood (not recorded which). The receptors were gathered from a woman between 18 and 29 years old with acute COVID-19.

The rearrangement joins TRBV25-1 to TRBJ1-5; D unclear. Germline CDR1 and CDR2: MGHDK and SYGVNS. Between the trimmed V and J ends, which lost 10 bases and 7 bases, there was a span of 20 bases. The CDR3 length is 14 residues. This CDR3 reads CAISFGGGHQPQHF. The DNA for the CDR3 is TGTGCCATTTCCTTTGGCGGAGGGCACCAGCCCCAGCATTTT.

This clone came up a few times. The chain employs TRBV18 and TRBJ2-3; no firm D call. Trimming cost V 3 bases and J 7 bases, with 8 bases left between them. CDR1 is KGHSH and CDR2 is LQKENI in the germline V gene. The CDR3 runs to 12 residues. This chain's CDR3 is CASSPDIHTQYF. Here the CDR3 DNA reads TGTGCCAGCTCACCTGACATCCATACGCAGTATTTT.

This clone was counted a single time. The rearrangement links TRBV28 to TRBJ2-5; 7 nucleotides align to TRBD2. Germline V gives CDR1 MDHEN, CDR2 SYDVKM. This CDR3 contains 15 residues. The V gene end was trimmed by 5 bases and the J gene end by 5 bases; junction bases not matched to a gene: 11. CDR3 bases: TGTGCCAGCAGTACATCGTACGGGGGGATGGAGACCCAGTACTTC. Protein sequence: CASSTSYGGMETQYF.

The V gene is TRBV12-3 or TRBV12-4, the J gene TRBJ1-2; maybe TRBD1 (5 bases). The CDR3 covers 13 residues. Deletions cut 6 bases from V and 8 bases from J, with 16 bases between. CDR3 in amino acids: CASRPETVRGYTF. The CDR3 region has the DNA TGTGCCAGCAGGCCCGAGACAGTGAGGGGCTACACCTTC.

This chain connects TRBV24-1 to TRBJ2-3, with TRBD2 identical over 9 bases. J gave up 1 base and V 5 bases, and 3 bases lay outside the gene matches. The CDR3 sequence is 15 residues long. Germline values: CDR1 KGHDR, CDR2 SFDVKD. The CDR3 here is CATSAAGGGTDTQYF. CDR3 coding DNA: TGTGCCACCAGTGCTGCGGGAGGGGGCACAGATACGCAGTATTTT.

This sequence joins TRBV7-3 and TRBJ2-3, with a weak D call TRBD2 (5 bases). Germline CDR1 SGHTA, CDR2 FQGTGA. There are 16 residues in the CDR3. V gave up 4 bases and J gave up 4 bases, with 18 bases separating them. The CDR3 DNA sequence: TGTGCCAGCAGCTCCGGACTCTCCCACCTCTCAGATACGCAGTATTTT. The encoded protein is CASSSGLSHLSDTQYF.

This rearrangement joins TRBV29-1 to TRBJ1-1; D gene uncertain. The V gene lost 7 bases and the J gene lost 1 base, with 10 bases spanning the gap. Germline values: CDR1 SQVTM, CDR2 ANQGSEA. The CDR3 has 12 amino acids. The CDR3 sequence: CSAMRPNTEAFF. CDR3 nucleotide sequence: TGCAGCGCCATGAGGCCGAACACTGAAGCTTTCTTT. Using reference TRBV29-1 and TRBJ1-1 for the parts outside the CDR3, the full variable domain is SAVISQKPSRDICQRGTSLTIQCQVDSQVTMMFWYRQQPGQSLTLIATANQGSEATYESGFVIDKFPISRPNLTFSTLTVSNMSPEDSSIYLCSAMRPNTEAFFGQGTRLTVV.

The J gene is TRBJ2-7, the V gene TRBV25-1, with TRBD1 matching 8 bases. Trimming at V came to 4 bases and at J to 6 bases, leaving 2 bases not matched to a gene. From germline, CDR1 is MGHDK and CDR2 SYGVNS. The CDR3 covers 12 residues. CDR3 sequence: CASSARGLEQYF. The CDR3 nucleotides are TGTGCCAGCAGTGCCAGGGGGCTCGAGCAGTACTTC.

V is TRBV6-1 and J is TRBJ2-6; D remains ambiguous. V lost 1 base to trimming and J lost 0 bases, with 4 bases between them. Germline V gene lookup returns CDR1 MNHNS and CDR2 SASEGT. The CDR3 runs 15 residues. The DNA for the CDR3 is TGTGCCAGCAGTGAAGACAGCTCTGGGGCCAACGTCCTGACTTTC. Residues: CASSEDSSGANVLTF.

The chain recombines TRBV29-1 with TRBJ1-1, with D unresolved. Germline lookup yields CDR1 SQVTM and CDR2 ANQGSEA. The CDR3 contains 13 residues. V lost 3 bases and J 1 base, leaving 9 bases between the germline ends. The CDR3 protein is CSVDTRRNTEAFF. The CDR3 nucleotides are TGCAGCGTTGATACAAGGAGGAACACTGAAGCTTTCTTT.

This clone was found once. The rearrangement links TRBV2 to TRBJ1-5; D gene uncertain. This CDR3 has 14 amino acids. V was shortened by 6 bases and J by 0 bases, with 9 bases between the two germline ends. CDR1 is SNHLY, CDR2 FYNNEI, per germline. This CDR3 reads CASRRALSNQPQHF. CDR3 in DNA: TGTGCCAGCAGGAGGGCGCTTAGCAATCAGCCCCAGCATTTT. Filled out from reference TRBV2 and TRBJ1-5, the complete variable domain reads EPEVTQTPSHQVTQMGQEVILRCVPISNHLYFYWYRQILGQKVEFLVSFYNNEISEKSEIFDDQFSVERPDGSNFTLKIRSTKLEDSAMYFCASRRALSNQPQHFGDGTRLSIL.

The rearrangement joins TRBV4-1 to TRBJ2-5; tentatively, D is TRBD1 (5 bases). Trimming took 0 bases from V and 7 from J, leaving 18 bases between them. This CDR3 comprises 16 residues. From germline, CDR1 is MGHRA and CDR2 YSYEKL. CDR3: CASSQESQAVGGTQYF. The CDR3, as DNA: TGCGCCAGCAGCCAAGAGTCACAGGCGGTCGGTGGGACCCAGTACTTC.

The chain carries TRBV5-1 and TRBJ2-1, with TRBD2 matching 11 bases. Germline loops: CDR1 SGHRS, CDR2 YFSETQ. The CDR3 spans 17 residues. J lost 8 bases, V lost 1 base, and 11 bases had no gene match. CDR3 DNA: TGCGCCAGCAGCTTGTATGGCATAGCGGGAGGGGAGGATGAGCAGTTCTTC. This gives the protein CASSLYGIAGGEDEQFF.

This rearrangement joins TRBV4-1 to TRBJ2-7; D unresolved. V was clipped by 0 bases and J by 0 bases, with 9 bases between them. This CDR3 has 15 residues. Germline CDR1 is MGHRA and CDR2 is YSYEKL. The CDR3 sequence is CASSQEAGPSYEQYF. The CDR3 bases are TGCGCCAGCAGCCAAGAGGCAGGCCCCTCCTACGAGCAGTACTTC.

This clone was recorded once. The chain carries TRBV6-5 and TRBJ1-4, with a weak D call TRBD1 (6 bases). The CDR3 is 16 residues long. V gave up 3 bases and J gave up 0 bases, with 11 bases separating them. CDR1 is MNHEY and CDR2 is SVGAGI in the germline V gene. The CDR3 loop is CASSYSSGATNEKLFF. DNA for the CDR3: TGTGCCAGCAGTTATTCGTCAGGGGCAACTAATGAAAAACTGTTTTTT.

This CDR3 reads CASGQGQGANTQYF. DNA of the CDR3: TGTGCTAGTGGCCAAGGACAGGGGGCGAATACGCAGTATTTT. V is TRBV12-5 and J is TRBJ2-3; 11 bases fit TRBD1. Germline V gives CDR1 LGHNT, CDR2 FRNRAP. The CDR3 is 14 amino acids. Unmatched junction bases numbered 6, after V lost 6 bases and J lost 7 bases.

DNA for the CDR3: TGCGCCAGCAGCTTGGGGACTAGCGGCACAGATACGCAGTATTTT. Protein: CASSLGTSGTDTQYF. This chain links TRBV5-1 with TRBJ2-3, with TRBD2 matching 9 bases. Per the germline V gene, CDR1 is SGHRS and CDR2 is YFSETQ. CDR3 size: 15 residues. The ends lost 0 bases at V and 1 base at J; junction bases unmatched: 0.